These T cell receptor beta chains were read from a single sample in a study of technical replicates of blood from several donors. Profiled with immunoSEQ multiplex PCR; TCRdb holds only in-frame clones, not every one. The sample consists of under 90,000 clones, about 97% of them appearing once. Input material: T cells isolated from PBMCs. The receptors derive from a human donor in good health. CDR3s leave out the opening cysteine and the closing phenylalanine or tryptophan.

J gene	V gene	CDR3 protein
TRBJ2-3	TRBV11-3	ASSPQGPLTDTQY
TRBJ2-1	TRBV5-1	ASSLVLSGQYNEQF
TRBJ1-1	TRBV9	ASSTGQTNTEAF
TRBJ1-2	TRBV28	ASSTKRTERGYT
TRBJ2-1	TRBV28	ASTSEGTSSYNEQF
TRBJ2-7	TRBV7-6	ASSLAGTSDYEQY
TRBJ1-5	TRBV19	ASSLRTGTGRFADNQPQH
TRBJ1-2	TRBV6-1	ASSEALQHGYGYT
TRBJ2-1	TRBV29-1	SVGLAGLMIYNEQF
TRBJ2-1	TRBV4-2	ASSDYSNEQF
TRBJ2-1	TRBV10-1	ASSEYGWGLGRNEQF
TRBJ2-2	TRBV28	ASSLGQPNTGELF
TRBJ1-3	TRBV10-3	AISESAGVGNTIY
TRBJ2-7	TRBV4-1	ASRETAISYEQY
TRBJ2-6	TRBV5-1	ASSIEPGSGANVLT
TRBJ2-7	TRBV27	ASSQGQGYEQY
TRBJ2-7	TRBV5-1	ASSSGLAGPRRSYEQY
TRBJ2-7	TRBV28	ASSYGQSYEQY
TRBJ2-4	TRBV28	ASSFRWGGQNIQY
TRBJ2-7	TRBV11-2	ASSLERSSPTYEQY
TRBJ2-1	TRBV9	ASSSSGGFSYNEQF
TRBJ2-2	TRBV2	ASKLAGGNTGELF
TRBJ2-3	TRBV4-2	ASSTLLGSTDTQY
TRBJ2-2	TRBV7-6	ASSLSQASGSAFGGELF
TRBJ2-5	TRBV7-6	ASSIIAGGPKRETQY
TRBJ2-5	TRBV5-6	ASSPSGAETQY
TRBJ1-1	TRBV5-4	ASSLTQGNTEAF
TRBJ1-4	TRBV27	ASSLSPWVTGGKLF
TRBJ2-3	TRBV7-8	ASRPGTSGRGTDTQY
TRBJ1-2	TRBV18	ASDGQEGGYT
TRBJ1-5	TRBV29-1	SVGAGGNQPQH
TRBJ2-3	TRBV14	ASSHLGGRGDTQY
TRBJ1-2	TRBV19	ASSIDWDSQGGYT
TRBJ2-7	TRBV5-1	ASSLGSAEYEQY
TRBJ2-5	TRBV28	ASRSQTVIQETQY
TRBJ1-1	TRBV5-5	ASSLVVVADTEAF
TRBJ1-1	TRBV7-9	ASSLYPRNTEAF
TRBJ1-1	TRBV19	ASSIVTGSTEAF
TRBJ1-1	TRBV5-1	ASSLGQVRSEAF
TRBJ2-2	TRBV5-1	ASSLASGGTGELF
TRBJ2-7	TRBV29-1	SVSQGAGYEQY
TRBJ1-1	TRBV28	ASSLWHSPEAF
TRBJ2-3	TRBV7-9	ASSLSGVTDTQY